The 4 T cell receptor beta chains presented below share a single source sample, sequenced in a study of cytomegalovirus exposure and HLA in healthy donors. The PCR employed 60 Vbeta primers together with 13 Jbeta primers. Produced via immunoSEQ multiplex PCR; TCRdb's table is partial and in-frame only. The data show fewer than 120,000 clones, about 90% seen once. The sequencing input was PBMCs. These receptors all come from a man aged 40-49 years in good health and CMV-seronegative.

The chain employs TRBV19 and TRBJ1-1; TRBD1 matches 8 bases. The CDR3 has 13 residues. CDR1 is LNHDA and CDR2 is SQIVND in the germline V gene (reference sequence). V was pared by 3 bases and J by 5 bases, with 2 bases of the junction left unmatched. The CDR3 spells CASSIQGATEAFF. The CDR3 DNA reads TGTGCCAGTAGTATCCAGGGGGCAACTGAAGCTTTCTTT.

The V call is TRBV19, the J call TRBJ2-1; 9 bases map to TRBD2. The CDR3 contains 11 residues. Germline loops: CDR1 LNHDA, CDR2 SQIVND (reference sequence). Losses at the gene ends were 1 base for V and 16 bases for J; bases not matched to a gene: 2. The CDR3 DNA reads TGTGCCAGTAGTATAGGCGGGGGGGCATTCTTC. It encodes CASSIGGGAFF.

The chain is built from TRBV30 and TRBJ1-6; D is possibly TRBD1 (6 bases). The V end was cut by 4 bases, the J end by 10 bases, with 17 bases between. CDR1 and CDR2 from the germline V gene are GTSNPN and SVGIG (reference sequence). The CDR3 extends over 14 amino acids. The CDR3 DNA follows: TGTGCCTGGAAGGGCACAGGGCAGGGGTCACCCCTCCACTTT. This gives the protein CAWKGTGQGSPLHF.

V usage is TRBV7-2 and J usage is TRBJ2-7; 10 nucleotides agree with TRBD2. The CDR3 consists of 14 residues. With 4 bases clipped from V and 6 bases from J, the junction kept 6 bases outside the gene matches. The V gene's germline CDR1 is SGHTA and CDR2 FQGNSA. Here the CDR3 reads CASSSLAGEGEQYF. CDR3 nucleotides: TGTGCCAGCAGCTCCCTAGCGGGGGAGGGCGAGCAGTACTTC.